These 21 T cell receptor beta chains originate from one sample sequenced in a study of regulatory and conventional T cells in RAG deficiency listed by TCRdb under 2017. Before genomic DNA was extracted, regulatory T cells were isolated from blood as CD4+CD25-high CD127-low cells. The method behind the library was the immunoSEQ multiplex PCR assay. This immuneACCESS table, as held by TCRdb, lists in-frame sequences with V and J called but not all clones. Of the missing ones, under half trace to an unresolved V gene in checked studies; the others have no known cause. For this sample the table gives roughly 20,000 clones, of which 87% were detected only once. In total, the top ten clones hold more than 1.4% of the sample. The data also belong to a second study, concerning regulatory T cells. The second source states: In the multiplex PCR, 52 forward TRBV primers and 13 reverse TRBJ primers were used, and assay-based and computational corrections were applied for amplification bias.

Source material: Tregs sorted from blood. The receptors stem from a human donor in good health.

The gene calls are TRBV5-1 and TRBJ2-5; perhaps TRBD1 as D (6 bases). Trimming took off 4 bases at V and 2 bases at J, with 15 bases between the two ends. Germline V gene sequence: CDR1 SGHRS, CDR2 YFSETQ. CDR3 length equals 15 residues. The CDR3 protein is CASSLSGTPQETQYF. CDR3 in DNA: TGCGCCAGCAGCCTATCCGGGACACCACAAGAGACCCAGTACTTC.

The chain joins TRBV5-5 to TRBJ2-4; D remains unclear. Trimming removed 0 bases at V and 0 bases at J, with 4 bases between. This CDR3 has 14 amino acids. Germline CDR1 and CDR2: SGHKS and YYEKEE (reference sequence). For the CDR3, the DNA is TGTGCCAGCAGCTTGGGTTTAGCCAAAAACATTCAGTACTTC. Protein product: CASSLGLAKNIQYF.

The chain is built from TRBV2 and TRBJ2-1; D call uncertain. This CDR3 is built from 13 residues. The ends were cut back, 8 bases at V and 6 bases at J, with 14 bases in the middle. Germline assignment: CDR1 SNHLY and CDR2 FYNNEI. The CDR3: CASRLIATNEQFF. CDR3 DNA: TGTGCCAGCCGTTTAATAGCAACCAATGAGCAGTTCTTC. Supplemented by reference TRBV2 and TRBJ2-1, the full variable domain reads EPEVTQTPSHQVTQMGQEVILRCVPISNHLYFYWYRQILGQKVEFLVSFYNNEISEKSEIFDDQFSVERPDGSNFTLKIRSTKLEDSAMYFCASRLIATNEQFFGPGTRLTVL.

The chain has TRBV7-9 and TRBJ1-3, with 7 nucleotides matching TRBD1. The CDR3 has 16 residues. Looked up from germline, CDR1 is SEHNR and CDR2 is FQNEAQ (reference sequence). With 5 bases clipped from V and 4 bases from J, the junction kept 11 bases outside the gene matches. The CDR3 loop reads CASSISQGVGGNTIYF. The CDR3 coding sequence is TGTGCCAGCAGCATCTCTCAGGGGGTTGGCGGAAACACCATATATTTT.

The chain recombines TRBV5-1 with TRBJ1-2; a weak D match, TRBD1 (6 bases). Germline lookup yields CDR1 SGHRS and CDR2 YFSETQ. Trimming left V 2 bases short and J 6 bases short, with 11 bases between. The CDR3 runs 13 residues. CDR3 protein: CASSLGQLDGYTF. As DNA, the CDR3 is TGCGCCAGCAGCTTAGGACAGCTTGATGGCTACACCTTC.

The rearrangement joins TRBV19 to TRBJ1-1, with a weak D call TRBD1 (6 bases). V gave up 3 bases and J gave up 1 base, with 21 bases separating them. Per the germline V gene, CDR1 is LNHDA and CDR2 is SQIVND (reference sequence). This CDR3 is 18 amino acids long. The DNA for the CDR3 is TGTGCCAGTAGTATGGTGCGGGGGCCTGGTTTCCGGAACACTGAAGCTTTCTTT. Amino acids: CASSMVRGPGFRNTEAFF.

The V and J genes are TRBV6-6 and TRBJ2-3; D unresolved. Germline V gene lookup returns CDR1 MNHNY and CDR2 SVGAGI (reference sequence). The CDR3 sequence is 14 residues long. The germline V and J ends were trimmed by 0 bases and 6 bases, with 10 bases remaining between them. The CDR3 loop is CASSYSTPRDTQYF. For the CDR3, the DNA is TGTGCCAGCAGTTACTCGACCCCCAGGGATACGCAGTATTTT.

This clone was detected a few times. This sequence joins TRBV5-4 and TRBJ1-4; perhaps TRBD1 as D (6 bases). The V gene's germline CDR1 is SGHNT and CDR2 YYREEE (reference sequence). This CDR3 has 13 residues. V was clipped by 2 bases and J by 6 bases, with 8 bases between them. The CDR3, as DNA: TGTGCCAGCAGCTTACAGGGAGATGAAAAACTGTTTTTT. It encodes CASSLQGDEKLFF. Combining the CDR3 with reference TRBV5-4 and TRBJ1-4 gives the whole variable domain ETGVTQSPTHLIKTRGQQVTLRCSSQSGHNTVSWYQQALGQGPQFIFQYYREEENGRGNFPPRFSGLQFPNYSSELNVNALELDDSALYLCASSLQGDEKLFFGSGTQLSVL.

Comments on this clone: The junction departs from the called germline gene at one end, perhaps through a read error. The chain joins TRBV6-6 to TRBJ2-7; 8 nucleotides match TRBD1. CDR1 is MNHNY and CDR2 is SVGAGI in the germline V gene (reference sequence). This CDR3 is 15 amino acids long. CDR3 sequence (DNA): TGTGGCAGCAGTTACTCGAGTCAGGGGGCGTACGAGCAGTACTTC. Translating gives CGSSYSSQGAYEQYF.

V and J are TRBV4-1 and TRBJ2-2; D perhaps matches TRBD1 (6 bases). CDR3 length: 18 amino acids. V was shortened by 0 bases and J by 5 bases, with 19 bases between the two germline ends. CDR1 MGHRA and CDR2 YSYEKL come from the germline V gene. CDR3 DNA sequence: TGCGCCAGCAGCCAAGATAGGTGGAAACAGGGACAAACCGGGGAGCTGTTTTTT. Protein: CASSQDRWKQGQTGELFF.

The V and J genes are TRBV4-1 and TRBJ2-5; 10 nucleotides align to TRBD2. V shed 1 base and J 4 bases; nucleotides not matched to a gene: 3. The germline V gene encodes CDR1 MGHRA and CDR2 YSYEKL. The CDR3 sequence is 15 residues long. This chain's CDR3 is CASSQAPSGRETQYF. The DNA for the CDR3 is TGCGCCAGCAGCCAAGCTCCTAGCGGGAGAGAGACCCAGTACTTC.

The chain employs TRBV6-1 and TRBJ1-5; tentatively, D is TRBD1 (5 bases). V dropped 6 bases and J dropped 2 bases, with 11 bases sitting between them. CDR1 MNHNS and CDR2 SASEGT come from the germline V gene. The CDR3 extends over 14 amino acids. CDR3 amino acids: CASSGARGNQPQHF. In nucleotides, the CDR3 is TGTGCCAGCAGCGGGGCCAGGGGCAATCAGCCCCAGCATTTT.

The rearrangement joins TRBV5-1 to TRBJ2-1; 12 bases align to TRBD1. Germline V gene data show CDR1 as SGHRS and CDR2 as YFSETQ. V dropped 3 bases and J dropped 0; count of bases not matched to a gene: 7. CDR3 size: 18 residues. CDR3 DNA: TGCGCCAGCAGCTCTGGGACAGGGGGCAGGAGCTCCTACAATGAGCAGTTCTTC. It is translated as CASSSGTGGRSSYNEQFF.

J is TRBJ1-2 and V is TRBV29-1; maybe TRBD1 (6 bases). The V and J ends lost 0 bases and 5 bases respectively, with 13 bases between them. This CDR3 has 14 amino acids. Germline-derived CDR1 and CDR2 are SQVTM and ANQGSEA. Here the CDR3 reads CSVEERQGRYGYTF. The CDR3 bases are TGCAGCGTTGAAGAAAGGCAGGGGAGGTATGGCTACACCTTC.

V and J are TRBV7-9 and TRBJ1-5; 7 bases fit TRBD1. V trimming: 5 bases; J trimming: 3 bases; junction bases outside the gene matches: 4. Germline V CDR1 and CDR2: SEHNR, FQNEAQ (reference sequence). CDR3 length: 14 amino acids. The CDR3 bases are TGTGCCAGCAGCAGCGGACAGGTCAATCAGCCCCAGCATTTT. Translated: CASSSGQVNQPQHF.

The rearrangement links TRBV30 to TRBJ2-7, with a tentative D call TRBD2 (7 bases). Germline V lookup: CDR1 GTSNPN, CDR2 SVGIG (reference sequence). The V gene lost 5 bases and the J gene lost 2 bases, with 28 bases spanning the gap. The CDR3 is 18 residues long. CDR3 nucleotide sequence: TGTGCCTGGTCCTGGCAGGGGCCTAGCGGAAAAACTACCTACGAGCAGTACTTC. Its protein is CAWSWQGPSGKTTYEQYF.

The chain combines TRBV2 with TRBJ2-6, with no clear D. This CDR3 spans 19 amino acids. Germline CDR1 and CDR2: SNHLY and FYNNEI. Trimming took 5 bases from V and 5 from J, leaving 25 bases between them. CDR3 protein: CASSLLPYRYKSRANVLTF. The CDR3 DNA reads as TGTGCCAGCAGTTTATTGCCTTACCGATACAAAAGTCGGGCCAACGTCCTGACTTTC.

This chain joins TRBV6-5 and TRBJ2-5; a possible D gene is TRBD2 (5 bases). Germline CDR1 is MNHEY and CDR2 is SVGAGI. This CDR3 has 13 residues. V dropped 2 bases and J dropped 5 bases, with 9 bases sitting between them. CDR3 residues: CASSYGWEETQYF. The DNA for the CDR3 is TGTGCCAGCAGTTACGGATGGGAGGAGACCCAGTACTTC.

The chain links TRBV7-8 to TRBJ2-4; 8 bases line up with TRBD1. In germline, CDR1 is SGHVS, CDR2 FQNEAQ. The V segment lost 4 bases and the J segment 6 bases; nucleotides outside the gene matches: 17. The CDR3 totals 18 residues. CDR3: CASSSEPRRTGSSNIQYF. The CDR3 region has the DNA TGTGCCAGCAGCTCCGAGCCCCGACGGACAGGGTCATCAAACATTCAGTACTTC.

The chain uses TRBV27 and TRBJ2-1; 12 bases are shared with TRBD2. This CDR3 comprises 19 residues. Germline values: CDR1 MNHEY, CDR2 SMNVEV (reference sequence). The V segment lost 1 base and the J segment 0 bases; nucleotides outside the gene matches: 7. The CDR3 is CASSLLGLAGPLSYNEQFF. The CDR3 bases are TGTGCCAGCAGTTTATTAGGACTAGCGGGGCCCCTCTCCTACAATGAGCAGTTCTTC.

The chain is built from TRBV6-5 and TRBJ1-2, with TRBD1 as a possible D gene (6 bases). Trimming took 6 bases from V and 4 from J, leaving 15 bases between them. Germline assignment: CDR1 MNHEY and CDR2 SVGAGI. This CDR3 contains 14 residues. CDR3 sequence reads: CASRGTGISYGYTF. DNA for the CDR3: TGTGCCAGCAGGGGAACAGGGATTTCCTATGGCTACACCTTC.